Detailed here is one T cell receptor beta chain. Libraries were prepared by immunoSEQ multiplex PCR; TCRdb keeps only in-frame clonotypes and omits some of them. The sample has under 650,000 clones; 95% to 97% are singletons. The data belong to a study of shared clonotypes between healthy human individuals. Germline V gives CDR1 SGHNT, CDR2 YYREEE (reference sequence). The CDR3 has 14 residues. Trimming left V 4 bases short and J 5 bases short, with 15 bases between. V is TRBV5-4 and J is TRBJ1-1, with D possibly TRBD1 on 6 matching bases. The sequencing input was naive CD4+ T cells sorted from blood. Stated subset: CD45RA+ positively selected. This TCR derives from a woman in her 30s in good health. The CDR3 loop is CASSTPTGKTEAFF. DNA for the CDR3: TGTGCCAGCAGCACCCCGACAGGAAAGACTGAAGCTTTCTTT.